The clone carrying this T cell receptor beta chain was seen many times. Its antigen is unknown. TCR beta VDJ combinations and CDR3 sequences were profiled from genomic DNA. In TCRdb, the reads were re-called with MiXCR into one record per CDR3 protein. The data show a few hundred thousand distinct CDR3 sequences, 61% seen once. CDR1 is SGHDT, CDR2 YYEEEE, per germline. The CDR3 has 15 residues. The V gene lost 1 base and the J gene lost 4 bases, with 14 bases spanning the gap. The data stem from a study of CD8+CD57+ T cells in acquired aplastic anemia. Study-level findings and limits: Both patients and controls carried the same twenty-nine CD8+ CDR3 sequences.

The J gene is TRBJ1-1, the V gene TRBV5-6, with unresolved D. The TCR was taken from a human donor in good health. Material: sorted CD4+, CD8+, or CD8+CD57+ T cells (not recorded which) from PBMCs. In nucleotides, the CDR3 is TGTGCCAGCAGCTTGAATCCGGGCCTCGCCACTGAAGCTTTCTTT. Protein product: CASSLNPGLATEAFF.